These T cell receptor beta chains were read from a single sample in a study of cytomegalovirus exposure and HLA in healthy donors. TCRdb keeps only in-frame clones here, not all; method: immunoSEQ multiplex PCR. The sample holds about 69,000 clones; around 68% are singletons and the top ten take around 9.9%. Sample: PBMCs. The receptors originated from a young woman in good health and CMV-seronegative. The CDR3 runs from the conserved cysteine through the conserved F or W. The D gene is left open where the match is weak. Clone size is shown for a subset of rows, as once, few, many or a class of expanded clone.

D gene: TRBD1
CDR3 length: 14
clone size: .
J gene: TRBJ1-2
V gene: TRBV7-8
CDR3 protein: CASSLGDSAYGYTF
CDR3 DNA: TGTGCCAGCAGCTTGGGGGACAGCGCCTATGGCTACACCTTC

D gene: TRBD1
CDR3 length: 15
clone size: .
J gene: TRBJ2-7
V gene: TRBV7-6
CDR3 protein: CASSPRQGVLYEQYF
CDR3 DNA: TGTGCCAGCAGCCCTCGACAGGGGGTCCTCTACGAGCAGTACTTC

D gene: .
CDR3 length: 11
clone size: .
J gene: TRBJ1-5
V gene: TRBV28
CDR3 protein: CASSEKQPQHF
CDR3 DNA: TGTGCCAGCAGTGAGAAGCAGCCCCAGCATTTT

D gene: .
CDR3 length: 14
clone size: .
J gene: TRBJ1-5
V gene: TRBV2
CDR3 protein: CASRDGQRNQPQHF
CDR3 DNA: TGTGCCAGCAGGGATGGACAGAGAAATCAGCCCCAGCATTTT

D gene: .
CDR3 length: 15
clone size: few
J gene: TRBJ1-1
V gene: TRBV30
CDR3 protein: CAWSVIGVRYTEAFF
CDR3 DNA: TGTGCCTGGAGTGTAATTGGAGTCCGGTACACTGAAGCTTTCTTT

D gene: .
CDR3 length: 15
clone size: .
J gene: TRBJ1-6
V gene: TRBV7-2
CDR3 protein: CASTPRSSYNSPLHF
CDR3 DNA: TGTGCCAGCACGCCTAGGAGCTCCTATAATTCACCCCTCCACTTT

D gene: TRBD1
CDR3 length: 14
clone size: .
J gene: TRBJ1-1
V gene: TRBV19
CDR3 protein: CASYYQGARTEAFF
CDR3 DNA: TGTGCCAGTTATTACCAGGGGGCGCGGACTGAAGCTTTCTTT

D gene: .
CDR3 length: 15
clone size: few
J gene: TRBJ2-5
V gene: TRBV25-1
CDR3 protein: CASITFGGTGETQYF
CDR3 DNA: TGTGCCAGCATCACGTTTGGGGGCACTGGGGAGACCCAGTACTTC

D gene: .
CDR3 length: 15
clone size: .
J gene: TRBJ2-7
V gene: TRBV12-2
CDR3 protein: CASRLDAGAPYEQYF
CDR3 DNA: TGTGCAAGTCGCTTAGACGCAGGGGCACCGTACGAGCAGTACTTC

D gene: .
CDR3 length: 15
clone size: .
J gene: TRBJ1-1
V gene: TRBV2
CDR3 protein: CASSPIRQGNAEAFF
CDR3 DNA: TGTGCCAGCAGTCCAATTCGGCAGGGGAACGCTGAAGCTTTCTTT